Here is one TCR beta chain with its context. This sample is part of a study of blood T cell repertoires in COVID-19. V was clipped by 8 bases and J by 6 bases, with 11 bases between them. Germline CDR1 reads MDHEN; CDR2 reads SYDVKM. This CDR3 is 11 amino acids long. TCRdb keeps only in-frame clones here, not all; method: immunoSEQ multiplex PCR. The sample includes under 250,000 clones, 92% of them seen just once. The sequence derives from a man aged 55 to 70 with COVID-19, enrolled during active disease. The chain combines TRBV28 with TRBJ2-7; D is unresolved. Input material: peripheral blood. The CDR3 DNA reads as TGTGCCAGCCAAAGTCTCGGCGAGCAGTACTTC. Residues: CASQSLGEQYF.